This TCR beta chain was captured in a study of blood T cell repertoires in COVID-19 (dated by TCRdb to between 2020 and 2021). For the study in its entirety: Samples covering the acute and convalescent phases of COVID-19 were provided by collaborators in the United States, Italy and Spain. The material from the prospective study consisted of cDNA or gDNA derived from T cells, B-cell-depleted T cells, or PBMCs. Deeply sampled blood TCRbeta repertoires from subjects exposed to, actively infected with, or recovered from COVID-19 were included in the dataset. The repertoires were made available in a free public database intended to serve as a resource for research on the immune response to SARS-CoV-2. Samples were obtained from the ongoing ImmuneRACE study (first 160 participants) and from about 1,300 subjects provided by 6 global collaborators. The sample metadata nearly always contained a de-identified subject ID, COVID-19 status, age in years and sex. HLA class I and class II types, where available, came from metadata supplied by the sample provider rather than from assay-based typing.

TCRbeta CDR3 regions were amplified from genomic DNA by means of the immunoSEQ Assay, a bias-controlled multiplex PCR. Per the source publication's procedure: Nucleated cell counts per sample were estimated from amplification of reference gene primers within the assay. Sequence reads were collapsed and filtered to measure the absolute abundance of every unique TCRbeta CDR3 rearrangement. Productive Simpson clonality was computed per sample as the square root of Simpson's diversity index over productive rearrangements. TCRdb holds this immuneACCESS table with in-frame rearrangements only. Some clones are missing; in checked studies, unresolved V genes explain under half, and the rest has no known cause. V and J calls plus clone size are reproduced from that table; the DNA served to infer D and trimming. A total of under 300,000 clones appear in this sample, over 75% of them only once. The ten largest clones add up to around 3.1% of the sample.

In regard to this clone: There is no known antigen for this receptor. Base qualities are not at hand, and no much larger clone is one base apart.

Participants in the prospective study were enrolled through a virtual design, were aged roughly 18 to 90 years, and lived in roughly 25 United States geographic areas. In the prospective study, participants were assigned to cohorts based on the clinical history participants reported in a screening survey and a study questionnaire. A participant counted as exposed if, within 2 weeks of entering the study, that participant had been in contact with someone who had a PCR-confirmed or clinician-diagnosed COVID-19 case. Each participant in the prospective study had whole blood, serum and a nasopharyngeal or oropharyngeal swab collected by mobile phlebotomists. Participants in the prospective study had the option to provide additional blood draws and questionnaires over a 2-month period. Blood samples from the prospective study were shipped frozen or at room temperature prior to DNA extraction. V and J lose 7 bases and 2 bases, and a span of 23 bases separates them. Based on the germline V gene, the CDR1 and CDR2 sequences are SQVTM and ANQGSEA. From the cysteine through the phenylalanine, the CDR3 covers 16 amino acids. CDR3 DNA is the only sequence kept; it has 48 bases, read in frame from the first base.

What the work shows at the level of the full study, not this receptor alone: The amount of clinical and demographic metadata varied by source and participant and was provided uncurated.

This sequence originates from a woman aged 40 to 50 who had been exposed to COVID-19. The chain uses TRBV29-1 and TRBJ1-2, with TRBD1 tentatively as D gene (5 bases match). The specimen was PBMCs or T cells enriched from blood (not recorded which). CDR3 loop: CSGPLNSSRGNYGYTF. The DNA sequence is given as TGCAGCGGACCGTTGAACAGCTCAAGGGGCAACTATGGCTACACCTTC.